The 3 T cell receptor beta chains listed next were all sequenced from one sample in a study of tumor and adjacent non-tumor tissue in lung cancer. Three rounds of nested PCR, following a modified ARM-PCR protocol, produced the TCRbeta library. MiXCR was run by TCRdb on the multiplex PCR reads, yielding one entry per CDR3 protein. The sample contains 75,000 to 95,000 distinct CDR3 sequences, approximately 73% of which appear only once. This sample's RNA came from whole unsorted tissue. Distant lung tissue was collected more than 3 cm away from the tumor edge. The sequenced material came from distant non-tumor lung tissue. The receptors stem from a woman aged 45-65 years with non-small cell lung cancer.

This clonotype was found once. The conserved closing phenylalanine or tryptophan is absent in this CDR3, likely reflecting a read error. V gene TRBV10-2 combines with J gene TRBJ2-7; D is ambiguous. This CDR3 region has 12 residues. Germline CDR1 reads WSHSY; CDR2 reads SAAADI. The CDR3 region has the DNA TGCGCCAGCAGGGGTGACTCCTACAAGCAGTACATC. Its translation is CASRGDSYKQYI.

For this clonotype: A junction end diverges from the germline sequence, so it may reflect a read error. The chain is built from TRBV18 and TRBJ1-5; tentative D call: TRBD1 (5 bases). This CDR3 comprises 12 residues. Germline lookup yields CDR1 KGHSH and CDR2 LQKENI. The CDR3 spells CASSQENQSQHF. DNA of the CDR3: TGTGCTAGCTCACAGGAGAATCAGTCCCAGCATTTT.

This clonotype was recorded once. It is likely a read error, because the conserved phenylalanine at the end of the CDR3 is missing. The chain combines TRBV14 with TRBJ2-1, with 7 bases fitting TRBD2. The CDR3 covers 12 residues. Germline loops: CDR1 SGHDN, CDR2 FVKESK. CDR3 DNA: TGTGACAGCAGCCCCGGGGGGTTTGAGCAGTTCCTC. Amino acid sequence: CDSSPGGFEQFL.